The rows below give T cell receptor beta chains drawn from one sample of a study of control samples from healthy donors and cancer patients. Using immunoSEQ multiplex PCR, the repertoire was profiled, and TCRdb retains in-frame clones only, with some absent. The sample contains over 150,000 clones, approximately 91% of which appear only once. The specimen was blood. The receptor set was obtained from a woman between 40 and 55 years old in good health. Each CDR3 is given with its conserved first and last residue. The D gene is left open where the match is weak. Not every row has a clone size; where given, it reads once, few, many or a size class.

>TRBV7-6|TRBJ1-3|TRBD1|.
TGTGCCAGCAGCTCAACACGGGGACAGCGGAACACCATATATTTT
CASSSTRGQRNTIYF
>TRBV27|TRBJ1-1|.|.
TGTGCCAGCAGCCTAGCCTTCGGCACTGAAGCTTTCTTT
CASSLAFGTEAFF
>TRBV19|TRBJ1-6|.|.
TGTGCCAGTAGTAACAAACTAACAGGGTCCGGGTCACCCCTCCACTTT
CASSNKLTGSGSPLHF
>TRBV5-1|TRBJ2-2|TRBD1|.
TGCGCCAGCAGCACTACTTGGACAGGGGAGAAGGGGGAGCTGTTTTTT
CASSTTWTGEKGELFF
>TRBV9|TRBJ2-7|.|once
TGTGCCAGCAGCGTCAGCCTCAGGAATACCGGGACTGCCTACTCCTACGAGCAGTACTTC
CASSVSLRNTGTAYSYEQYF
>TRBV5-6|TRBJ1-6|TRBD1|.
TGTGCCAGCAGCCGGGACAGGGATTATTCACCCCTCCACTTT
CASSRDRDYSPLHF
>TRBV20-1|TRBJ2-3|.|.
TGCAGTGCTATTCGGTGGGATACGCAGTATTTT
CSAIRWDTQYF
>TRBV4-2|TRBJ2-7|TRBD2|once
TGTGCCAGCAGCCAGGACATTGGCGGGGGGGGATCCTACGAGCAGTACTTC
CASSQDIGGGGSYEQYF
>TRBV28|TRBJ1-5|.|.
TGTGCCAGCAGTTTAACAGATTATAGCAATCAGCCCCAGCATTTT
CASSLTDYSNQPQHF
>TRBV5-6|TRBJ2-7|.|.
TGTGCCAGCAGTTCCCTGGCTTTAGGGCAGGGGCAAAGCTCCTACGAGCAGTACTTC
CASSSLALGQGQSSYEQYF
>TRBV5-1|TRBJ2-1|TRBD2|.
TGCGCCAGCAGAGGCGGGGGGTACAATGAGCAGTTCTTC
CASRGGGYNEQFF
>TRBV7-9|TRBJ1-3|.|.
TGTGCCAGCAGCTTGAACACGCTCGACGGAAGCTCTGGAAACACCATATATTTT
CASSLNTLDGSSGNTIYF
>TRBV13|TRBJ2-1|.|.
TGTGCCAGCAGCTTCTCCTACAATGAGCAGTTCTTC
CASSFSYNEQFF
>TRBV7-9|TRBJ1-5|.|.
TGTGCCAGCAGCTTCTCAGGGGTAGGGAATCAGCCCCAGCATTTT
CASSFSGVGNQPQHF
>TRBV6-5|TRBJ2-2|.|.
TGTGCCAGCAGCCCCCGAGGGGAAACCGGGGAGCTGTTTTTT
CASSPRGETGELFF
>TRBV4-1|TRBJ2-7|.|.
TGCGCCAGCAGCCGGTACCCCAGCTATGCCTACGAGCAGTACTTC
CASSRYPSYAYEQYF
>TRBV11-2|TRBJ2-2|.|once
TGTGCCAGCAGCCCTCATCGCGGCCGGGCCAATCTCACCGGGGAGCTGTTTTTT
CASSPHRGRANLTGELFF
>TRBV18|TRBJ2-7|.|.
TGTGCCAGCTCACCAGAGGGGTACGAGCAGTACTTC
CASSPEGYEQYF
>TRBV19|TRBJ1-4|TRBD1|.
TGTGCCAGTAGTGTCGGACAGGCTCCAACTAATGAAAAACTGTTTTTT
CASSVGQAPTNEKLFF
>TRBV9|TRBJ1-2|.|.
TGTGCCAGCAGCGTAGAAGTTGGGCCCCTTTATGGCTACACCTTC
CASSVEVGPLYGYTF
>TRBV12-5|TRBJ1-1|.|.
TGTGCTAGTGGTTTGGCCCTCGGACGTGGTAACACTGAAGCTTTCTTT
CASGLALGRGNTEAFF
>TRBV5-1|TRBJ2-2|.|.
TGCGCCAGCAGCTTGGGGAACACCGGGGAGCTGTTTTTT
CASSLGNTGELFF
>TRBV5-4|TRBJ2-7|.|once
TGTGCCAGCAGCACCGGACAGTCCTACGAGCAGTACTTC
CASSTGQSYEQYF
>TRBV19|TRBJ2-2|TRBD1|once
TGTGCCAGTAGTATGAAAGCACAGGGGGCTGGGGAGCTGTTTTTT
CASSMKAQGAGELFF
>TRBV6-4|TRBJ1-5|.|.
TGTGCCAGCAGTGACTCCCCCTATTCCCGTCCCAATCAGCCCCAGCATTTT
CASSDSPYSRPNQPQHF
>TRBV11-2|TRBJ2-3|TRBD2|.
TGTGCCAGCAGACTAGCGGGGGACACAGATACGCAGTATTTT
CASRLAGDTDTQYF
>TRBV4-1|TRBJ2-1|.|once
TGCGCCAGCAGCCTCCGAGAGTCGGGTCTGTGGAATGAGCAGTTCTTC
CASSLRESGLWNEQFF
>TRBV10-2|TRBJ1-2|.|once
TGCGCCAGCAGTCAAGAGACCCAAAGGGTATCTGGCTACACCTTC
CASSQETQRVSGYTF
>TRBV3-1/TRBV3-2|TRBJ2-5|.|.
TGTGCCAGCAGCCCCTCCCGACAAGAGGCCCAGTACTTC
CASSPSRQEAQYF
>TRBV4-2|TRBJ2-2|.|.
TGTGCCAGCAGCCAAGTGCTTATAGGACTACCAAACACCGGGGAGCTGTTTTTT
CASSQVLIGLPNTGELFF
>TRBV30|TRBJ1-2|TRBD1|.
TGTGCCTGGAAGGACAGGGTAGAAGGTGGCTACACCTTC
CAWKDRVEGGYTF
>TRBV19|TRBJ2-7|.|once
TGTGCCAGTAGTATGGGTTCCGACGAGCAGTACTTC
CASSMGSDEQYF
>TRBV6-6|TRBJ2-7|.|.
TGTGCCAGCAGCCCTCCCCTTGGGATTCGTACCTACGAGCAGTACTTC
CASSPPLGIRTYEQYF
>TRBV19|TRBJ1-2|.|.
TGTGCCAGTAGAACAGGCTCCCGCTATGGCTACACCTTC
CASRTGSRYGYTF
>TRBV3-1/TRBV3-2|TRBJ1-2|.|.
TGTGCCAGCAGCCAAGACGCCGGTAACTATGGCTACACCTTC
CASSQDAGNYGYTF